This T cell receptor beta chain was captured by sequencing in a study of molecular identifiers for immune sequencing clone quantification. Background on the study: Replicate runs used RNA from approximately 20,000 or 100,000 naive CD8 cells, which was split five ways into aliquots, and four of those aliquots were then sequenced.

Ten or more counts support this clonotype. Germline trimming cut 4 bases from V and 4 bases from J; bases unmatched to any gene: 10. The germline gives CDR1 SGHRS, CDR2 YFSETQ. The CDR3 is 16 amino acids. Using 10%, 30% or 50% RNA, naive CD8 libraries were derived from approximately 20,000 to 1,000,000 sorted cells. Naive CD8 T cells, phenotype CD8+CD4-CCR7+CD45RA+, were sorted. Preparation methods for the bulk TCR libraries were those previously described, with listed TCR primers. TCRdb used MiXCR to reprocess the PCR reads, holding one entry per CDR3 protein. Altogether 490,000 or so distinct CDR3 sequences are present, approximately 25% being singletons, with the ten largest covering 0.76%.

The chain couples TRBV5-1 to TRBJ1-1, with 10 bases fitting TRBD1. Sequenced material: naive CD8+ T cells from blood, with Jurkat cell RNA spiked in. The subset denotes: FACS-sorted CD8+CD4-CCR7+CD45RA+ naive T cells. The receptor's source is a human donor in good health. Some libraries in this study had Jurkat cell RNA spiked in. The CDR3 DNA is TGCGCCAGCAGCCTGGGACAGGGGATGAGAGGCACTGAAGCTTTCTTT. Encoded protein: CASSLGQGMRGTEAFF.